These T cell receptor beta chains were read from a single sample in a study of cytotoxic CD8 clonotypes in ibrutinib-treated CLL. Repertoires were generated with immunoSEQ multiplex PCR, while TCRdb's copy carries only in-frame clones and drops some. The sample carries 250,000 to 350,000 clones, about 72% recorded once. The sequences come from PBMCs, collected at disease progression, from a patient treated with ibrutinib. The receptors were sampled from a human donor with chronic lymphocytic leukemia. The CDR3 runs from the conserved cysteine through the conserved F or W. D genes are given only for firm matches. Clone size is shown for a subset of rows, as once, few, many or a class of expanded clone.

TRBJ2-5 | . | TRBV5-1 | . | CASSRIGGIQETQYF | TGCGCCAGCAGTCGGATAGGGGGGATTCAAGAGACCCAGTACTTC
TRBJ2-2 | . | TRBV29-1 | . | CSATQAVANTGELFF | TGCAGCGCCACCCAAGCGGTGGCGAACACCGGGGAGCTGTTTTTT
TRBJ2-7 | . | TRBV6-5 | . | CASSSLDRQYEQYF | TGTGCCAGCAGTTCCCTTGACAGACAGTACGAGCAGTACTTC
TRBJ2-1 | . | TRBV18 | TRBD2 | CASSPWISGTEDEQFF | TGTGCCAGCTCACCTTGGATTAGCGGGACGGAAGATGAGCAGTTCTTC
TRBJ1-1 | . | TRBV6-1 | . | CASSVEGSGTEAFF | TGTGCCAGCAGTGTAGAGGGGAGTGGCACTGAAGCTTTCTTT
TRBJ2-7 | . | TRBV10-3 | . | CAIRIRAFGFEQYF | TGTGCCATCAGAATTCGGGCCTTCGGCTTCGAGCAGTACTTC
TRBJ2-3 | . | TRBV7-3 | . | CASSSPSTDTQYF | TGTGCCAGCAGCTCCCCTAGCACAGATACGCAGTATTTT
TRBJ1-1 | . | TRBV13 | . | CASSQGSTEAFF | TGTGCCAGCAGCCAGGGGAGTACTGAAGCTTTCTTT
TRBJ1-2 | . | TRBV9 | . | CASSGGRENYGYTF | TGTGCCAGCAGCGGGGGCAGGGAAAACTATGGCTACACCTTC
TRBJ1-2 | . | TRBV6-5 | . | CASSYLGGGYTF | TGTGCCAGCAGTTACCTCGGGGGGGGCTACACCTTC
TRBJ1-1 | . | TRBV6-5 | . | CASSYFQGSAQAFF | TGTGCCAGCAGTTACTTCCAGGGCAGTGCACAAGCTTTCTTT
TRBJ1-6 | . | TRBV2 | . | CASSEGVTLLHF | TGTGCCAGCAGTGAAGGGGTGACACTACTCCACTTT
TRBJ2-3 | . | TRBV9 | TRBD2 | CASSVAINAAGGKSDTQYF | TGTGCCAGCAGCGTAGCGATAAATGCGGCGGGAGGGAAGTCAGATACGCAGTATTTT
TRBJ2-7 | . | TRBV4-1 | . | CASSQAEGAYEQYF | TGCGCCAGCAGCCAGGCCGAAGGAGCCTACGAGCAGTACTTC
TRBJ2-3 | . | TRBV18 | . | CASSLLTDGDTQYF | TGTGCCAGCTCACTACTCACCGACGGAGATACGCAGTATTTT
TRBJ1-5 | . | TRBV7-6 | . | CASSPLGNILQPQHF | TGTGCCAGCAGCCCACTAGGGAACATACTTCAGCCCCAGCATTTT
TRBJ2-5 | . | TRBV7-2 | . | CASSSLRGETQYF | TGTGCCAGCAGCTCGCTCCGAGGCGAGACCCAGTACTTC
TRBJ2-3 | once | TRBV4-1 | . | CASSQDWGSYTDTQYF | TGCGCCAGCAGCCAAGATTGGGGCAGTTACACAGATACGCAGTATTTT
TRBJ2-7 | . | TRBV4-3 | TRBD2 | CASSQGTSGTYEQYF | TGCGCCAGCAGCCAAGGGACTAGCGGGACCTACGAGCAGTACTTC
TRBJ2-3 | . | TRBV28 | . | CASSLPGRPDTQYF | TGTGCCAGCAGTCTTCCGGGACGTCCAGATACGCAGTATTTT
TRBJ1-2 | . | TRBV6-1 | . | CASSVQDGYGYTF | TGTGCCAGCAGTGTACAGGACGGCTATGGCTACACCTTC
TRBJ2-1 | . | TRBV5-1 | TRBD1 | CASSFTTGGPYNEQFF | TGCGCCAGCAGCTTTACCACAGGGGGCCCCTACAATGAGCAGTTCTTC
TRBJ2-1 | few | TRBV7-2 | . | CASSKDSSYNEQFF | TGTGCCAGCAGCAAGGACAGCTCCTACAATGAGCAGTTCTTC
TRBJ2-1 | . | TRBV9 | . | CASSSWGEYNEQFF | TGTGCCAGCAGCTCCTGGGGGGAGTACAATGAGCAGTTCTTC
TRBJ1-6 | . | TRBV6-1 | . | CASSEGKNSYNSPLHF | TGTGCCAGCAGTGAAGGGAAGAACTCCTATAATTCACCCCTCCACTTT
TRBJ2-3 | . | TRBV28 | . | CASSYLDTQYF | TGTGCCAGCAGTTATCTAGATACGCAGTATTTT
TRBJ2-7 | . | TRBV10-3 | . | CAITEKREPNYYEQYF | TGTGCCATCACCGAGAAACGGGAGCCGAATTACTACGAGCAGTACTTC
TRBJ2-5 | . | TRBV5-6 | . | CASSSPPPYF | TGTGCCAGCAGCTCGCCCCCTCCGTACTTC
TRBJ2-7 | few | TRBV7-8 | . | CASSPLDASYEQYF | TGTGCCAGCAGCCCTCTTGACGCATCCTACGAGCAGTACTTC
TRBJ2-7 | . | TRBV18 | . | CASSPGGLSYEQYF | TGTGCCAGCTCACCCGGCGGATTGTCCTACGAGCAGTACTTC
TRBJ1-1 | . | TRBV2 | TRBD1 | CASSFTGTGAEAFF | TGTGCCAGCAGTTTTACCGGGACAGGGGCTGAAGCTTTCTTT
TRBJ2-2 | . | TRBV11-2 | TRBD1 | CASSPMGQGNTGELFF | TGTGCCAGCAGCCCTATGGGACAGGGGAACACCGGGGAGCTGTTTTTT
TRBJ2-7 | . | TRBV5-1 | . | CASSAPAYEQYF | TGCGCCAGCAGCGCCCCCGCCTACGAGCAGTACTTC
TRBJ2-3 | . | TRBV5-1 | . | CASKAFEGDTQYF | TGCGCCAGCAAGGCCTTCGAGGGAGATACGCAGTATTTT
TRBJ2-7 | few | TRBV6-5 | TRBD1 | CASSYRDRLDEQYF | TGTGCCAGCAGTTACCGGGACAGGCTTGACGAGCAGTACTTC
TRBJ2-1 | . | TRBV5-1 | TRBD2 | CASRGRADSYNEQFF | TGCGCCAGCAGAGGGAGGGCGGATTCCTACAATGAGCAGTTCTTC
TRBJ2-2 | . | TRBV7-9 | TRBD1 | CASSSTTGQGWPGELFF | TGTGCCAGCAGCTCGACTACGGGACAGGGGTGGCCCGGGGAGCTGTTTTTT
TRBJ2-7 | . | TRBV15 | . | CATSLGGSYEQYF | TGTGCCACTTCCTTGGGGGGTTCCTACGAGCAGTACTTC
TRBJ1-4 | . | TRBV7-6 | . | CASSLARGANEKLFF | TGTGCCAGCAGCTTAGCCCGGGGGGCTAATGAAAAACTGTTTTTT
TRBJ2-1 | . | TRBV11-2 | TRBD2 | CASSLWRGDNEQFF | TGTGCCAGCAGCTTATGGCGGGGGGACAATGAGCAGTTCTTC
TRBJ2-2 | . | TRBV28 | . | CASKSSVATGELFF | TGTGCCAGCAAGAGTAGCGTCGCCACCGGGGAGCTGTTTTTT
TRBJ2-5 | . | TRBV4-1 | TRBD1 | CASSQQFGTGGIQETQYF | TGCGCCAGCAGCCAACAATTCGGGACAGGGGGGATCCAAGAGACCCAGTACTTC